The next 29 T cell receptor beta chains were all read from a single sample in a study of T cell responses to AZD1222 COVID-19 vaccine. Sequencing used immunoSEQ multiplex PCR; TCRdb keeps in-frame clones, though not all of them. The sample carries 150,000 to 200,000 clones, 80% to 90% recorded once. The specimen was peripheral blood, collected on day 0 of AZD1222 vaccination. The receptors derive from an adult in good health.

The V and J genes are TRBV18 and TRBJ2-4, with D possibly matching TRBD1 (6 bases). Germline CDR1 reads KGHSH; CDR2 reads LQKENI. The CDR3 totals 13 residues. V dropped 4 bases and J dropped 3 bases, with 7 bases sitting between them. The CDR3 sequence: CASSLDSKNIQYF. CDR3 in DNA: TGTGCCAGCTCACTGGACAGCAAAAACATTCAGTACTTC.

In this sample, this clone turned up a few times. The chain recombines TRBV6-2 or TRBV6-3 with TRBJ2-5; tentative D call: TRBD2 (6 bases). Trimming shortened V by 5 bases and J by 1 base, and 11 bases separated the two germline ends. CDR3 length: 14 amino acids. CDR1 is MNHEY and CDR2 is SVGEGT in the germline V gene. The chain's CDR3 is CASSLSGPQETQYF. The CDR3 region has the DNA TGTGCCAGCAGTCTTAGCGGACCCCAAGAGACCCAGTACTTC.

The gene calls are TRBV7-9 and TRBJ2-4; D is tentatively TRBD1 or TRBD2 (6 bases each). V was shortened by 3 bases and J by 0 bases, with 12 bases between the two germline ends. Looked up from germline, CDR1 is SEHNR and CDR2 is FQNEAQ (reference sequence). CDR3 length equals 16 residues. In nucleotides, the CDR3 is TGTGCCAGCAGCTTGTTCCGGGGGCTAGCCAAAAACATTCAGTACTTC. Encoded protein: CASSLFRGLAKNIQYF.

The J gene is TRBJ1-3, the V gene TRBV11-2; no firm D call. Germline-derived CDR1 and CDR2 are SGHAT and FQNNGV. The CDR3 consists of 16 residues. Trimming cost V 3 bases and J 2 bases, with 14 bases left between them. The CDR3 DNA sequence: TGTGCCAGCAGCTTTGAGTTAGGCGGAGCTGGAAACACCATATATTTT. It is translated as CASSFELGGAGNTIYF.

The gene calls are TRBV30 and TRBJ1-2; D gene ambiguous. The CDR3 totals 11 residues. Germline CDR1 GTSNPN, CDR2 SVGIG (reference sequence). V lost 2 bases and J lost 4, with 5 bases in between. CDR3 DNA sequence: TGTGCCTGGAGTTTGAGCTATGGCTACACCTTC. Translating it yields CAWSLSYGYTF.

This clone appeared once. The rearrangement uses TRBV28 and TRBJ2-7; 10 bases fit TRBD1. The ends lost 6 bases at V and 6 bases at J; junction bases unmatched: 14. Germline values: CDR1 MDHEN, CDR2 SYDVKM. The CDR3 totals 16 residues. The CDR3 loop is CASRISGQGEGGEQYF. The CDR3 region has the DNA TGTGCCAGCAGAATATCCGGACAGGGGGAAGGGGGCGAGCAGTACTTC.

V is TRBV5-6 and J is TRBJ1-4; the D is unclear. The CDR3 totals 13 residues. Germline V lookup: CDR1 SGHDT, CDR2 YYEEEE. Trimming took off 1 base at V and 8 bases at J, with 9 bases between the two ends. In nucleotides, the CDR3 is TGTGCCAGCAGCTTGCTCCGAATCGAAAAACTGTTTTTT. It translates to CASSLLRIEKLFF.

The chain recombines TRBV5-1 with TRBJ2-1, with TRBD2 as a possible D gene (5 bases). Germline V gene lookup returns CDR1 SGHRS and CDR2 YFSETQ. Trimming pared 5 bases from V and 10 bases from J, leaving 16 bases between. The length of the CDR3 is 13 residues. The CDR3 spells CASRPEASWEQFF. The CDR3 bases are TGCGCCAGCAGACCGGAGGCTAGCTGGGAGCAGTTCTTC.

This chain uses TRBV30 with TRBJ1-4, with 10 bases lining up with TRBD1. In germline, CDR1 is GTSNPN, CDR2 SVGIG (reference sequence). J lost 1 base, V lost 8 bases, and 1 base had no gene match. The CDR3 covers 13 residues. CDR3 DNA: TGTGCCGGACAGGGGGGAACTAATGAAAAACTGTTTTTT. Its protein is CAGQGGTNEKLFF.

The chain is built from TRBV9 and TRBJ1-6; weak D call: TRBD1 (6 bases). Germline loops: CDR1 SGDLS, CDR2 YYNGEE. V dropped 0 bases and J dropped 10 bases, with 14 bases sitting between them. The CDR3 is 15 amino acids. The CDR3 DNA sequence: TGTGCCAGCAGCGTAGGGGAAACAGGGAAGTCACCCCTCCACTTT. This sequence encodes CASSVGETGKSPLHF.

The chain links TRBV14 to TRBJ1-5; D remains ambiguous. The CDR3 is 12 residues long. Germline V gives CDR1 SGHDN, CDR2 FVKESK. Between the trimmed V and J ends, which lost 0 bases and 6 bases, there was a span of 3 bases. Here the CDR3 DNA reads TGTGCCAGCAGCCAAGATAGTCAGCCCCAGCATTTT. It yields the protein CASSQDSQPQHF.

V usage is TRBV12-3 or TRBV12-4 and J usage is TRBJ1-2; 8 nucleotides match TRBD1. V shed 8 bases, J shed 3 bases, and the junction held 2 bases outside the gene matches. The CDR3 runs to 12 residues. The CDR3 is CASQTGDYGYTF. CDR3 DNA sequence: TGTGCCAGCCAGACAGGGGACTATGGCTACACCTTC.

This clone is a singleton in its sample. The V and J genes are TRBV6-2 or TRBV6-3 and TRBJ1-2; D is ambiguous. This CDR3 contains 15 residues. Germline V gene data show CDR1 as MNHEY and CDR2 as SVGEGT. V dropped 4 bases and J dropped 7 bases, with 19 bases sitting between them. CDR3 sequence: CASSSPRVPGAGYTF. The CDR3 bases are TGTGCCAGCAGTTCCCCCAGAGTACCAGGCGCTGGCTACACCTTC.

This chain links TRBV9 with TRBJ1-2; tentative D call: TRBD1 (6 bases). From germline, CDR1 is SGDLS and CDR2 YYNGEE. The CDR3 covers 14 residues. The V end was cut by 0 bases, the J end by 2 bases, with 8 bases between. CDR3 in amino acids: CASSVATGNYGYTF. Here the CDR3 DNA reads TGTGCCAGCAGCGTAGCTACAGGGAACTATGGCTACACCTTC.

The chain combines TRBV6-1 with TRBJ1-5; D is unclear. Looked up from germline, CDR1 is MNHNS and CDR2 is SASEGT. V gave up 0 bases and J gave up 7 bases, with 16 bases separating them. This CDR3 is built from 16 residues. CDR3 residues: CASSEAVVGPAQPQHF. Here the CDR3 DNA reads TGTGCCAGCAGTGAAGCCGTAGTTGGACCAGCCCAGCCCCAGCATTTT.

Note on this clone: A read error may produce the germline difference seen at one junction end. J is TRBJ1-1 and V is TRBV5-1; possible D gene TRBD1, 6 bases. The length of the CDR3 is 16 residues. Per the germline V gene, CDR1 is SGHRS and CDR2 is YFSETQ. CDR3 protein: CASSFLFSGVNTEAFF. DNA for the CDR3: TGCGCCAGCAGCTTCTTATTCTCAGGGGTGAATACTGAAGCTTTCTTT.

The CDR3 DNA sequence: TGTGCCAGCAGTGAAGCGTGGGGGCTCTATGGCTACACCTTC. Amino acids: CASSEAWGLYGYTF. The V and J genes are TRBV6-1 and TRBJ1-2; D possibly corresponds to TRBD1 (6 bases). The germline V and J ends were trimmed by 0 bases and 4 bases, with 9 bases remaining between them. CDR1 MNHNS and CDR2 SASEGT come from the germline V gene. The CDR3 runs 14 residues.

The rearrangement uses TRBV6-5 and TRBJ1-2; TRBD1 is a possible D gene (6 bases). CDR1 MNHEY and CDR2 SVGAGI come from the germline V gene. Trimming took off 0 bases at V and 2 bases at J, with 13 bases between the two ends. The CDR3 runs to 16 residues. CDR3 in amino acids: CASSYSSNRGNYGYTF. For the CDR3, the DNA is TGTGCCAGCAGTTACTCCTCAAATAGGGGGAACTATGGCTACACCTTC.

The CDR3 here is CSVGQGETQYF. For the CDR3, the DNA is TGCAGCGTTGGACAGGGGGAGACCCAGTACTTC. The chain has TRBV29-1 and TRBJ2-5; 8 positions agree with TRBD1. The CDR3 consists of 11 residues. Looked up from germline, CDR1 is SQVTM and CDR2 is ANQGSEA. The V and J ends lost 4 bases and 5 bases, in that order; junction bases with no gene match: 0.

The chain recombines TRBV18 with TRBJ2-7, with TRBD1 identical over 7 bases. Trimming took 5 bases from V and 5 from J; bases not matched to a gene: 9. CDR1 is KGHSH and CDR2 is LQKENI in the germline V gene. The CDR3 length is 14 residues. Here the CDR3 DNA reads TGTGCCAGCTCAGCAACGACAGGGTTCAACGAGCAGTACTTC. This translates into CASSATTGFNEQYF.

The gene calls are TRBV6-5 and TRBJ1-2, with 11 bases fitting TRBD1. The germline V gene has CDR1 MNHEY and CDR2 SVGAGI. The CDR3 is 14 residues long. V gave up 4 bases and J gave up 4 bases; unmatched junction bases: 2. CDR3 loop: CASSFGQGAYGYTF. CDR3 bases: TGTGCCAGCAGTTTTGGACAGGGGGCCTATGGCTACACCTTC.

The rearrangement joins TRBV6-6 to TRBJ1-2, with 11 bases matching TRBD1. With 6 bases clipped from V and 5 bases from J, the junction kept 5 bases outside the gene matches. This CDR3 has 14 amino acids. Germline V gene sequence: CDR1 MNHNY, CDR2 SVGAGI (reference sequence). The CDR3 protein is CASREGQGGYGYTF. CDR3 nucleotides: TGTGCCAGCAGGGAGGGACAGGGGGGATATGGCTACACCTTC.

A remark on this clone: The same CDR3 arises from other DNA sequences in this sample as well. This chain connects TRBV28 to TRBJ2-6, with D possibly matching TRBD1 (6 bases). CDR3 size: 15 residues. The V gene lost 6 bases and the J gene lost 1 base, with 10 bases spanning the gap. In germline, CDR1 is MDHEN, CDR2 SYDVKM. This CDR3 is CASRGQGSGANVLTF. DNA of the CDR3: TGTGCCAGCAGGGGGCAGGGGTCTGGGGCCAACGTCCTGACTTTC.

The J gene is TRBJ2-1, the V gene TRBV19, with 9 bases identical to TRBD2. The CDR3 loop spans 13 amino acids. The germline V gene has CDR1 LNHDA and CDR2 SQIVND (reference sequence). V dropped 5 bases and J dropped 14; count of bases not matched to a gene: 10. CDR3 protein: CASSFGIAGVKFF. The CDR3 region has the DNA TGTGCCAGTAGTTTTGGGATAGCGGGAGTCAAGTTCTTC.

CDR3 coding DNA: TGCGCCAGCAGCCTCAGCAGGGAGCGCAATCAGCCCCAGCATTTT. It specifies CASSLSRERNQPQHF. The chain has TRBV4-1 and TRBJ1-5; possibly TRBD1 for D (5 bases). CDR3 length equals 15 residues. In germline, CDR1 is MGHRA, CDR2 YSYEKL. The ends were cut back, 4 bases at V and 2 bases at J, with 12 bases in the middle.

This chain joins TRBV5-1 and TRBJ2-3; D unclear. The germline V gene has CDR1 SGHRS and CDR2 YFSETQ. The CDR3 runs to 16 residues. Between the trimmed V and J ends, which lost 0 bases and 0 bases, there was a span of 11 bases. In DNA, the CDR3 is TGCGCCAGCAGCTTGGAACCGAGGCCCAGCACAGATACGCAGTATTTT. Amino acids: CASSLEPRPSTDTQYF.

This clone was found once. The genes are TRBV6-4 and TRBJ2-2; TRBD1 might be the D (6 bases). CDR1 and CDR2 (germline): MRHNA, SNTAGT. The CDR3 runs 16 residues. The ends were cut back, 5 bases at V and 4 bases at J, with 17 bases in the middle. The CDR3 spells CASSPYPGVGTGELFF. In DNA, the CDR3 is TGTGCCAGCAGTCCCTATCCAGGGGTCGGCACCGGGGAGCTGTTTTTT.

This sequence joins TRBV7-3 and TRBJ2-2; D is perhaps TRBD1 (6 bases). Trimming took off 2 bases at V and 3 bases at J, with 10 bases between the two ends. The CDR3 runs 15 residues. CDR1 is SGHTA, CDR2 FQGTGA, per germline. CDR3 amino acids: CASSLQTGHTGELFF. As DNA, the CDR3 is TGTGCCAGCAGCTTACAAACAGGGCACACCGGGGAGCTGTTTTTT.

The J gene is TRBJ2-2, the V gene TRBV7-2; D unresolved. The CDR3 is 14 amino acids. CDR1 SGHTA and CDR2 FQGNSA come from the germline V gene. Trimming cost V 3 bases and J 4 bases, with 9 bases left between them. The CDR3 DNA sequence: TGTGCCAGCAGCTTGATCAGAGGCACCGGGGAGCTGTTTTTT. Its translation: CASSLIRGTGELFF.